These T cell receptor beta chains were read from a single sample in a study of post-analysis software for immune sequencing data. MiXCR, run by TCRdb on the PCR reads, gives a single entry per CDR3 protein. The data contain some 450,000 distinct CDR3 sequences, less than 45% of them singletons. The source material was blood. The source of these receptors is a girl between 5 and 17 years old with multiple sclerosis. Each CDR3 is given with its conserved first and last residue. The D gene is left open where the match is weak. Clone size is not always given. Where it is, it says once, few, many or a class for expanded clones.

TRBV7-2	TRBJ2-7	few	TRBD1	CASRGQGEAWQYF	TGTGCCAGCAGGGGACAGGGAGAGGCGTGGCAGTACTTC
TRBV7-3	TRBJ2-1	once	TRBD2	CASSLISGDACNKQFF	TGTGCCAGCAGCTTAATTAGCGGGGACGCCTGCAATAAGCAGTTCTTC
TRBV7-9	TRBJ2-1	.	.	CASSLERTVKHEQFF	TGTGCCAGCAGCTTAGAGAGGACCGTCAAGCATGAGCAGTTCTTC
TRBV20-1	TRBJ2-3	.	.	CSARDPGGSADTQYF	TGCAGTGCTAGAGATCCCGGAGGGAGCGCAGATACGCAGTATTTT
TRBV13	TRBJ2-1	.	TRBD2	CASRSTSGRDYNEQFF	TGTGCCAGCAGGTCAACTAGCGGGAGAGACTACAATGAGCAGTTCTTC
TRBV10-3	TRBJ2-7	.	.	CAITGATGYEQYF	TGTGCCATCACTGGGGCCACTGGCTACGAGCAGTACTTC
TRBV20-1	TRBJ2-7	.	.	CSASRDYEQYF	TGCAGTGCTAGCCGGGACTACGAGCAGTACTTC
TRBV20-1	TRBJ2-4	.	.	CSARDRWNLAKNIQYF	TGCAGTGCTAGAGATCGGTGGAACCTAGCCAAAAACATTCAGTACTTC
TRBV10-3	TRBJ2-7	few	TRBD2	CAISGGGQSPYEQYF	TGTGCCATCAGTGGCGGGGGGCAGAGCCCCTACGAGCAGTACTTC
TRBV4-1	TRBJ2-1	.	.	CASSQDKGGTTYNEQFF	TGCGCCAGCAGCCAAGATAAAGGGGGAACTACTTACAATGAGCAGTTCTTC
TRBV20-1	TRBJ2-3	.	.	CNASSGAVDTQYF	TGCAATGCTAGTTCAGGGGCGGTAGATACGCAGTATTTT
TRBV28	TRBJ2-3	.	.	CASSLSRVAADTQYF	TGTGCCAGCAGTTTAAGCCGGGTCGCGGCAGATACGCAGTATTTT
TRBV14	TRBJ2-1	.	.	CASSQDVGDFWGREQFF	TGTGCCAGCAGCCAAGATGTTGGAGACTTCTGGGGTCGCGAGCAGTTCTTC
TRBV7-2	TRBJ2-1	once	TRBD2	CASSSPGSGSGQGTYNEQFF	TGTGCCAGCAGCTCCCCGGGTAGCGGGAGCGGTCAGGGGACCTACAATGAGCAGTTCTTC
TRBV2	TRBJ1-2	few	.	CASSLELAEANYGYTF	TGTGCCAGCAGTCTAGAGTTGGCTGAAGCTAACTATGGCTACACCTTC
TRBV5-1	TRBJ2-7	.	TRBD2	CASSLGRGGRASYEQYF	TGCGCCAGCAGCTTGGGACGTGGCGGGAGGGCCTCCTACGAGCAGTACTTC
TRBV12-3/TRBV12-4	TRBJ2-1	few	.	CASSLRFGGQYNEQFF	TGTGCCAGCAGTTTACGGTTCGGCGGCCAGTACAATGAGCAGTTCTTC
TRBV28	TRBJ2-1	.	.	CASSLVREVSEQFF	TGTGCCAGCAGTTTAGTTAGGGAGGTGAGTGAGCAGTTCTTC
TRBV20-1	TRBJ1-1	.	.	CSAISGREAFF	TGCAGTGCTATTTCAGGGCGGGAAGCTTTCTTT
TRBV4-1	TRBJ2-3	.	.	CASSPQRRNPTDTQYF	TGCGCCAGCAGCCCCCAGCGCCGTAACCCCACAGATACGCAGTATTTT
TRBV12-3/TRBV12-4	TRBJ1-1	.	.	CASSLGEARNTEAFF	TGTGCCAGCAGCCTGGGGGAGGCTAGGAACACTGAAGCTTTCTTT
TRBV20-1	TRBJ2-7	few	.	CSARKTRWAYEQYF	TGCAGTGCTAGAAAGACTAGATGGGCCTACGAGCAGTACTTC
TRBV27	TRBJ2-1	.	TRBD2	CASSSHWTSGKLTNEQFF	TGTGCCAGCAGTTCACACTGGACTAGCGGGAAACTAACGAATGAGCAGTTCTTC